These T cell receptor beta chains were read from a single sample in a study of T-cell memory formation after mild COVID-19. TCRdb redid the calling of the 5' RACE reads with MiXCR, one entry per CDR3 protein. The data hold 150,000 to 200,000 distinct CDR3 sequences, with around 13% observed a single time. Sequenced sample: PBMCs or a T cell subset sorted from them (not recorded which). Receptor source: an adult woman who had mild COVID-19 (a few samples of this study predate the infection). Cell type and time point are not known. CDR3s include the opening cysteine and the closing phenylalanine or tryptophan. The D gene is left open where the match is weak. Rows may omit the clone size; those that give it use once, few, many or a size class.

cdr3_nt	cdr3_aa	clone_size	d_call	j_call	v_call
TGTGCCAGCAGCGCAGGGGGTGAGCAGTTCTTC	CASSAGGEQFF	few	TRBD1	TRBJ2-1	TRBV9
TGTGCCAGCAGCCAAGGCACTCGCCCCTCCTACAATGAGCAGTTCTTC	CASSQGTRPSYNEQFF	few	.	TRBJ2-1	TRBV3-1
TGTGCCACCAGTGACCCGACTAAGGTGGATGCAGATACGCAGTATTTT	CATSDPTKVDADTQYF	many	.	TRBJ2-3	TRBV24-1
TGTGCCAGCAGCTTGGCCCCCGGGGAGACCCAGTACTTC	CASSLAPGETQYF	.	.	TRBJ2-5	TRBV7-3
TGCGCCAGCAGCTTGTACCAGGGGATCGGCACTGAAGCTTTCTTT	CASSLYQGIGTEAFF	.	.	TRBJ1-1	TRBV5-1
TGTGCCAGCAGCTCCCCCGGGACGGCCGCCGAGGGGTTCTTC	CASSSPGTAAEGFF	.	.	TRBJ2-1	TRBV21-1
TGTGCCAGCTCACCTCGCGCGGGGGAGGAAAAACTGTTTTTT	CASSPRAGEEKLFF	.	.	TRBJ1-4	TRBV18
TGTGCCAGCAGCGTAGATGGACAGGGGAGGAATGAGCAGTTCTTC	CASSVDGQGRNEQFF	.	TRBD1	TRBJ2-1	TRBV9
TGTGCCAGCAGTGAAGCGGTCTACGGGAGGAAGAAAAATGAGCAGTTCTTC	CASSEAVYGRKKNEQFF	many	TRBD2	TRBJ2-1	TRBV2
TGCGCCAGCAGCCAAGGTAAAGCAGAGACCCAGTACTTC	CASSQGKAETQYF	few	.	TRBJ2-5	TRBV4-3
TGCGCCAGCAGCCAAGATCGCGACAGGGGCCACACCGGGGAGCTGTTTTTT	CASSQDRDRGHTGELFF	few	TRBD1	TRBJ2-2	TRBV4-1
TGTGCCAGCAGTGAAGCTCGGGGTGGCGAGCAGTACTTC	CASSEARGGEQYF	.	.	TRBJ2-7	TRBV2
TGCGCCAGCAGCTTGGGCTCGACAGGGGTTATGGTTGGCTATGGCTACACCTTC	CASSLGSTGVMVGYGYTF	few	TRBD1	TRBJ1-2	TRBV5-1
TGCGCCAGCAGCTTGGGAGCGGGCCCTTACGAGCAGTACTTC	CASSLGAGPYEQYF	many	.	TRBJ2-7	TRBV5-1
TGCGCCAGCAGCGCAGGGACTAGCATCGGAGAGACCCAGTACTTC	CASSAGTSIGETQYF	few	TRBD2	TRBJ2-5	TRBV4-3
TGTGCCAGCAGCCCCTGGACTAGTTTCGATGAGCAGTTCTTC	CASSPWTSFDEQFF	few	TRBD2	TRBJ2-1	TRBV7-2
TGTGCCAGCAGCCTCCGGGCGTTAGCGGGGACAATCCAAGAGACCCAGTACTTC	CASSLRALAGTIQETQYF	.	TRBD2	TRBJ2-5	TRBV5-4
TGCGCCAGTGGGACTAGCGGGGGCAGTATGGCAGATACGCAGTATTTT	CASGTSGGSMADTQYF	.	TRBD2	TRBJ2-3	TRBV5-1
TGTGCCAGCAGCCGTTTGACGATGGACAGCACCGGGGAGCTGTTTTTT	CASSRLTMDSTGELFF	few	.	TRBJ2-2	TRBV7-7
TGTGCCAGCAGCCAAGAAGGGAGCCTGAACACTGAAGCTTTCTTT	CASSQEGSLNTEAFF	few	.	TRBJ1-1	TRBV3-1
TGTGCCAGCAGTCGACAGGGAGGGATGAACACTGAAGCTTTCTTT	CASSRQGGMNTEAFF	few	TRBD1	TRBJ1-1	TRBV12-3/TRBV12-4
TGTGCCACCAGTGATAGTGACAGCCACTACAATGAGCAGTTCTTC	CATSDSDSHYNEQFF	.	.	TRBJ2-1	TRBV24-1
TGTGCCAGCACTACGGAGGGCGGGGAGCTGTTTTTT	CASTTEGGELFF	.	.	TRBJ2-2	TRBV11-3
TGCAGTGCTAGAGATGGGCTAGCGGGAGTAAATGAGCAGTTCTTC	CSARDGLAGVNEQFF	.	TRBD2	TRBJ2-1	TRBV20-1
TGTGCCAGCAGCCCCGAAGCCTACGATGAGCAGTTCTTC	CASSPEAYDEQFF	.	.	TRBJ2-1	TRBV5-4
TGTGCCAGCAGCCGGGGACTAGCGGGAGGCTCCTACGAGCAGTACTTC	CASSRGLAGGSYEQYF	.	TRBD2	TRBJ2-7	TRBV12-3/TRBV12-4
TGCGCCAGCAGCCCATACAGGGAGAACACCGGGGAGCTGTTTTTT	CASSPYRENTGELFF	.	.	TRBJ2-2	TRBV5-1
TGTGCCAGCAGTTACAAGGTTAACTATGGCTACACCTTC	CASSYKVNYGYTF	.	.	TRBJ1-2	TRBV6-5
TGTGCCAGCAGCTTAGAAAATGAAAAACTGTTTTTT	CASSLENEKLFF	few	.	TRBJ1-4	TRBV7-9
TGTGCCACCAGCAGAGGGAAGGGTTTCGATGAGCAGTTCTTC	CATSRGKGFDEQFF	.	.	TRBJ2-1	TRBV15
TGTGCCAGCAGCTCTAGGGGGGATAGGACAACTAATGAAAAACTGTTTTTT	CASSSRGDRTTNEKLFF	few	.	TRBJ1-4	TRBV7-6
TGCAGCGGGTCGACAGGTCCCAATCAGCCCCAGCATTTT	CSGSTGPNQPQHF	.	.	TRBJ1-5	TRBV29-1
TGCGCCAGCAGAGAGGCTAACTATGGCTACACCTTC	CASREANYGYTF	few	.	TRBJ1-2	TRBV5-1
TGCGCCAGCAGCCCAAGGGGGCGCGTCACCGGGGAGCTGTTTTTT	CASSPRGRVTGELFF	few	TRBD1	TRBJ2-2	TRBV4-1
TGTGCCAGCAGTTCCCCGGGACAGGGGTACGAGCAGTACTTC	CASSSPGQGYEQYF	many	TRBD1	TRBJ2-7	TRBV12-3/TRBV12-4
TGCAGCGCCGAGAGGAACACTGAAGCTTTCTTT	CSAERNTEAFF	.	.	TRBJ1-1	TRBV29-1
TGTGCCAGCAGTCGGCGGGGGTCACAAGAGACCCAGTACTTC	CASSRRGSQETQYF	.	TRBD2	TRBJ2-5	TRBV6-1
TGTGCCAGCAGCTCGGGACTAGCGGGGGAAAGGAGCTCCTACAATGAGCAGTTCTTC	CASSSGLAGERSSYNEQFF	.	TRBD2	TRBJ2-1	TRBV7-9
TGTGCCAGCAGTGAACTTGGGGGGCCCTACAATGAGCAGTTCTTC	CASSELGGPYNEQFF	many	.	TRBJ2-1	TRBV2
TGTGCCAGCAGCTTATCGGGGGGTACGCAGTATTTT	CASSLSGGTQYF	.	TRBD2	TRBJ2-3	TRBV7-7
TGTGCCATCGAGGGGGGTGTTGGAGCTTTCTTT	CAIEGGVGAFF	few	.	TRBJ1-1	TRBV7-9